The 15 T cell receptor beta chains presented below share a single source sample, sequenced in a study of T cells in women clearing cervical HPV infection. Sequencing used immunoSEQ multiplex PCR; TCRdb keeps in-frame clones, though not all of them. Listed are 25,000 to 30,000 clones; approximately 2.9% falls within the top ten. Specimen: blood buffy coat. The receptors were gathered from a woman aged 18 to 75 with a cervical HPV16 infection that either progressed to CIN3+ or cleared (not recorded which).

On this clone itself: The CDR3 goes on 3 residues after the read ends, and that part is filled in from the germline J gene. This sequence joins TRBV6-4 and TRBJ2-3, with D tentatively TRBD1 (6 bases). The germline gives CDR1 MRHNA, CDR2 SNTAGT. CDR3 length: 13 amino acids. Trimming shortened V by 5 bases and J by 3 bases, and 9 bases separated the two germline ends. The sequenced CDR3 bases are TGTGCCAGCAGTCGGACAGCAACAGATACG. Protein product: CASSRTATDT. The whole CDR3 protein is CASSRTATDTQYF.

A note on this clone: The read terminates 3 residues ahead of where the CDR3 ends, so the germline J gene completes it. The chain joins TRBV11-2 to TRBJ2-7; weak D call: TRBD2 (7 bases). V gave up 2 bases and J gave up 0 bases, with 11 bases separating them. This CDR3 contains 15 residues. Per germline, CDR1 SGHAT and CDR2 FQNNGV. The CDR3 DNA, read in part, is TGTGCCAGCAGCTTACCGGGGGGCGGCTCCTACGAG. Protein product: CASSLPGGGSYE. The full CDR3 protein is CASSLPGGGSYEQYF. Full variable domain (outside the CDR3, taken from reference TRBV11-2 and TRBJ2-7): EAGVAQSPRYKIIEKRQSVAFWCNPISGHATLYWYQQILGQGPKLLIQFQNNGVVDDSQLPKDRFSAERLKGVDSTLKIQPAKLEDSAVYLCASSLPGGGSYEQYFGPGTRLTVT.

This CDR3 is CAWEGQGQYDYTF. Partial CDR3 DNA: TGTGCCTGGGAGGGACAGGGGCAGTACGAC. The chain carries TRBV30 and TRBJ1-2; 10 bases line up with TRBD1. The CDR3 end lies 3 residues beyond the end of the read and is filled in from the germline J gene. This CDR3 contains 13 residues. Germline V gene data show CDR1 as GTSNPN and CDR2 as SVGIG (reference sequence).

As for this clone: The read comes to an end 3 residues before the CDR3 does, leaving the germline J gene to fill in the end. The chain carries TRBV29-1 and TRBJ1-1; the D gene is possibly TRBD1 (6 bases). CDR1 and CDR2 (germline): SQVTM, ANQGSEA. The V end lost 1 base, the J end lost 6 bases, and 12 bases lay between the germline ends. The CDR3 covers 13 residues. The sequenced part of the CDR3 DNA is TGCAGCGTTGAAGGGACCAGGGGCCCTGAA. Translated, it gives CSVEGTRGPE. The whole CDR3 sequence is CSVEGTRGPEAFF.

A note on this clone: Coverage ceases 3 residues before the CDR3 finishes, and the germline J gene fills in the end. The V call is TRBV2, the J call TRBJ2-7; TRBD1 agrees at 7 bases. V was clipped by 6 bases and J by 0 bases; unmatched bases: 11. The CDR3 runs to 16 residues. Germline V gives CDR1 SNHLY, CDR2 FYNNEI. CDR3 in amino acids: CASRAWTGTPSYEQYF. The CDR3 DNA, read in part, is TGTGCCAGCAGAGCCTGGACAGGTACTCCCTCCTACGAG. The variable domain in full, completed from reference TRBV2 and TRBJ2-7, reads EPEVTQTPSHQVTQMGQEVILRCVPISNHLYFYWYRQILGQKVEFLVSFYNNEISEKSEIFDDQFSVERPDGSNFTLKIRSTKLEDSAMYFCASRAWTGTPSYEQYFGPGTRLTVT.

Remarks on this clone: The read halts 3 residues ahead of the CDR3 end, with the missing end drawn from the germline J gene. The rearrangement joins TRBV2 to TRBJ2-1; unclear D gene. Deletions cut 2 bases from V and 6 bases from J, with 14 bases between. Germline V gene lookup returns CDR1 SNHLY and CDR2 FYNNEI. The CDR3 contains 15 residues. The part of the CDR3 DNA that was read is TGTGCCAGCAGTGAACCATCGGGTTGCCTCAATGAG. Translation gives CASSEPSGCLNE. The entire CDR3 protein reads CASSEPSGCLNEQFF.

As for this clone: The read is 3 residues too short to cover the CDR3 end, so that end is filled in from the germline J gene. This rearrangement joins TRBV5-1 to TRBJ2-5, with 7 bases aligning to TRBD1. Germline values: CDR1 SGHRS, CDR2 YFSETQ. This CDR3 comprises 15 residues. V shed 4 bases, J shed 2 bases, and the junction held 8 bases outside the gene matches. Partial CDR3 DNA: TGCGCCAGCAGCCCGACGGACAGGATTCAAGAGACC. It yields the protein CASSPTDRIQET. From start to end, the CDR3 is CASSPTDRIQETQYF.

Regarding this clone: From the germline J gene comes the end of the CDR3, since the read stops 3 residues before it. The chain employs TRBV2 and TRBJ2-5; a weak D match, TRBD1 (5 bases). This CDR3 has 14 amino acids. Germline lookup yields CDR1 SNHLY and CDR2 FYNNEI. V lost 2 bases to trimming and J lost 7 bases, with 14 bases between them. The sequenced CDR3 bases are TGTGCCAGCAGTGAATCCACGACAGTGGGGACC. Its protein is CASSESTTVGT. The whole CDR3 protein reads CASSESTTVGTQYF.

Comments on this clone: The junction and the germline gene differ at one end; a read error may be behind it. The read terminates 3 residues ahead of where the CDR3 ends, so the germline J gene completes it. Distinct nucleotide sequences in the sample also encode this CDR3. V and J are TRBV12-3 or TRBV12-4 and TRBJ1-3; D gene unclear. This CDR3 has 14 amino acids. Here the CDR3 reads CASSPGLSGNTIYF. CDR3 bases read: TGTGCCAGCAGCCCAGGCCTCTCTGGAAACACA.

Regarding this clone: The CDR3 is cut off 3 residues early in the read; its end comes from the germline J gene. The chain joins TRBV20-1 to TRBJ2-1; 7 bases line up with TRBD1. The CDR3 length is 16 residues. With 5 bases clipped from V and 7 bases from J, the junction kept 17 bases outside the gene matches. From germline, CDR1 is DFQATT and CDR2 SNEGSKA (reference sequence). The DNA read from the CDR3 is TGCAGTGCTCCTATCTACAGGGGTAGTTGGGTGAATGAG. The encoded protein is CSAPIYRGSWVNE. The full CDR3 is CSAPIYRGSWVNEQFF.

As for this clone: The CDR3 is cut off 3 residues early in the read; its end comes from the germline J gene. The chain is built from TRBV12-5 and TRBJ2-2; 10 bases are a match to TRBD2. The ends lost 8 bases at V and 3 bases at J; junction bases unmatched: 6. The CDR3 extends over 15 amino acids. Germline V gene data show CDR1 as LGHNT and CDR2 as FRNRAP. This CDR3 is CASQGLAEYTGELFF. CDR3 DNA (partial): TGTGCTAGTCAAGGACTAGCGGAGTACACCGGGGAG. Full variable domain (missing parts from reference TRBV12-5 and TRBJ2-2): DARVTQTPRHKVTEMGQEVTMRCQPILGHNTVFWYRQTMMQGLELLAYFRNRAPLDDSGMPKDRFSAEMPDATLATLKIQPSEPRDSAVYFCASQGLAEYTGELFFGEGSRLTVL.

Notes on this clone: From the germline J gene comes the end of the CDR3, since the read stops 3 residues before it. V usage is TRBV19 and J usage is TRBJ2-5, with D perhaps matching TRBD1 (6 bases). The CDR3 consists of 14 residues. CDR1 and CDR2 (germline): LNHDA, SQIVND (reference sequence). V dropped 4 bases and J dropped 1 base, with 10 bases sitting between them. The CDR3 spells CASSTGTFQETQYF. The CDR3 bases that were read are TGTGCCAGTAGTACCGGGACATTCCAAGAGACC.

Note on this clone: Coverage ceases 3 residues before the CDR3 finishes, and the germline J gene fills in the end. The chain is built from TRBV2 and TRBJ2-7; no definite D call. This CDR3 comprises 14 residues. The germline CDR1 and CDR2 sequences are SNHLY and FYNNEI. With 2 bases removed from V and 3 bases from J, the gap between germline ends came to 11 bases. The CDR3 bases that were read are TGTGCCAGCAGTGAAATGGGCCTTAGCTACGAG. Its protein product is CASSEMGLSYE. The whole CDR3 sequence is CASSEMGLSYEQYF.

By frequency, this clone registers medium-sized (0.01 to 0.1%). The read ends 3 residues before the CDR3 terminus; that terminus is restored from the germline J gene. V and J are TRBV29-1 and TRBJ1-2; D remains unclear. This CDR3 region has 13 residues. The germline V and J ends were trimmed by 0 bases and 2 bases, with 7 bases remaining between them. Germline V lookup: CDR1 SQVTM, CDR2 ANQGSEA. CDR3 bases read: TGCAGCGTTGAAGAGAGGTCGAACTATGGC. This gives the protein CSVEERSNYG. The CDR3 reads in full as CSVEERSNYGYTF. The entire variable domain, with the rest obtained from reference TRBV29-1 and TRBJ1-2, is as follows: SAVISQKPSRDICQRGTSLTIQCQVDSQVTMMFWYRQQPGQSLTLIATANQGSEATYESGFVIDKFPISRPNLTFSTLTVSNMSPEDSSIYLCSVEERSNYGYTFGSGTRLTVV.

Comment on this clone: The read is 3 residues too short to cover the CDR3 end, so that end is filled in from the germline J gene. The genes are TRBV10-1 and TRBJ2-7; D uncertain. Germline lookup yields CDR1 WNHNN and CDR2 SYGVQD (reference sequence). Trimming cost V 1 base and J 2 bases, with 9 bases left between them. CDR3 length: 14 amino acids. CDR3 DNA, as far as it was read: TGCGCCAGCAGTGAGTACAATTCCGCCTACGAG. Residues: CASSEYNSAYE. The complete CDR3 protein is CASSEYNSAYEQYF.